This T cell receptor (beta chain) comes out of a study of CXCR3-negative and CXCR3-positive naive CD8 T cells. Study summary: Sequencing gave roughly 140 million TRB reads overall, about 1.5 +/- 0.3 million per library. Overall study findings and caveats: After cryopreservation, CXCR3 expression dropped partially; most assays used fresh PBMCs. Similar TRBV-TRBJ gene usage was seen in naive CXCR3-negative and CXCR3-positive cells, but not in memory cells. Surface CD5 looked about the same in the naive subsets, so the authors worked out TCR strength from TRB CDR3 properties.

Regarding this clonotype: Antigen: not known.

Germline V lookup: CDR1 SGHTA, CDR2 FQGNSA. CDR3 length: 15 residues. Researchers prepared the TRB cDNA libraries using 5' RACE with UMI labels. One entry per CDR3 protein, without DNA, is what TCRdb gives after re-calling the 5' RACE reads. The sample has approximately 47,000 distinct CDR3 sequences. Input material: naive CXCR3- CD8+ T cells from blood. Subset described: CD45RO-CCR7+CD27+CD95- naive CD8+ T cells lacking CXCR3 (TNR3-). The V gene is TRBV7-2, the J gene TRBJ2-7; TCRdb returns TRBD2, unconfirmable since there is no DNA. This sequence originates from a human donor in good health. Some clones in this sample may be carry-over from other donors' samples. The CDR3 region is CASSLASGSSYEQYF.